Presented here are 10 T cell receptor beta chains from one specimen sequenced in a study of CD8+CD57+ T cells in acquired aplastic anemia. Genomic DNA templated the TCR beta VDJ and CDR3 profiling. TCRdb reanalysed the reads using MiXCR and keeps one entry per CDR3 protein. The data contain about 190,000 distinct CDR3 sequences, more than 45% of them singletons. An expansion of CD8+CD57+ cells by flow cytometry had been shown in patients chosen for sequencing. Sequencing used sorted CD4+, CD8+, or CD8+CD57+ T cells (not recorded which) from PBMCs. These receptors came from a human donor with aplastic anemia.

V is TRBV5-1 and J is TRBJ2-7, with D perhaps TRBD2 (5 bases). There are 14 residues in the CDR3. The germline V and J ends were trimmed by 1 base and 7 bases, with 15 bases remaining between them. CDR1 is SGHRS, CDR2 YFSETQ, per germline. The chain's CDR3 is CASSLYSGTREQYF. The CDR3 DNA reads TGCGCCAGCAGCTTGTACAGCGGAACGCGAGAGCAGTACTTC.

This clonotype appeared many times. The J gene is TRBJ2-7, the V gene TRBV7-3; weak D call: TRBD1 (5 bases). CDR3 size: 14 residues. Trimming took 5 bases from V and 4 from J, leaving 15 bases between them. Looked up from germline, CDR1 is SGHTA and CDR2 is FQGTGA. CDR3 DNA: TGTGCCAGCAGCCGGACACCCAATAATTACGAGCAGTACTTC. It encodes CASSRTPNNYEQYF. Based on the CDR3 plus reference TRBV7-3 and TRBJ2-7, the full variable domain is GAGVSQTPSNKVTEKGKYVELRCDPISGHTALYWYRQSLGQGPEFLIYFQGTGAADDSGLPNDRFFAVRPEGSVSTLKIQRTERGDSAVYLCASSRTPNNYEQYFGPGTRLTVT.

V usage is TRBV10-3 and J usage is TRBJ2-2, with D perhaps matching TRBD1 (6 bases). CDR3 length equals 14 residues. The germline gives CDR1 ENHRY, CDR2 SYGVKD. The V end was cut by 3 bases, the J end by 4 bases, with 9 bases between. DNA of the CDR3: TGTGCCATCAGTGAACAGGGTGGCACCGGGGAGCTGTTTTTT. Translating gives CAISEQGGTGELFF.

This clonotype has only a few counts. V and J are TRBV19 and TRBJ2-7; 8 bases line up with TRBD1. The V and J ends lost 5 bases and 5 bases, in that order; junction bases with no gene match: 8. The germline V gene encodes CDR1 LNHDA and CDR2 SQIVND (reference sequence). This CDR3 comprises 14 residues. The DNA of the CDR3 is TGTGCCAGTAGTGAACAGGGGGTTAGTCACGAGCAGTACTTC. This translates into CASSEQGVSHEQYF.

The J gene is TRBJ2-1, the V gene TRBV7-9, with 10 bases fitting TRBD2. The V gene end was trimmed by 3 bases and the J gene end by 5 bases; junction bases not matched to a gene: 4. The germline gives CDR1 SEHNR, CDR2 FQNEAQ (reference sequence). The CDR3 consists of 15 residues. CDR3 coding DNA: TGTGCCAGCAGCTTGAGTAGCGGGGGGCACAATGAGCAGTTCTTC. The encoded protein is CASSLSSGGHNEQFF.

This clonotype was observed at least ten times. The rearrangement links TRBV10-3 to TRBJ1-5; D is ambiguous. The CDR3 contains 15 residues. V lost 7 bases, J lost 5 bases, and 18 bases lay in between. In germline, CDR1 is ENHRY, CDR2 SYGVKD. CDR3 loop: CAIKALGPPDQPQHF. The CDR3 region has the DNA TGTGCCATCAAAGCGTTGGGCCCTCCTGATCAGCCCCAGCATTTT.

The chain links TRBV24-1 to TRBJ1-1, with no clear D. Germline CDR1 is KGHDR and CDR2 is SFDVKD. Trimming removed 7 bases at V and 4 bases at J, with 3 bases between. The CDR3 contains 10 residues. For the CDR3, the DNA is TGTGCCACCAGAAGCACTGAAGCTTTCTTT. Its translation is CATRSTEAFF.

This clonotype was observed many times. V is TRBV7-2 and J is TRBJ1-4; unclear D gene. This CDR3 spans 11 amino acids. Germline V gene sequence: CDR1 SGHTA, CDR2 FQGNSA. The germline V and J ends were trimmed by 5 bases and 5 bases, with 3 bases remaining between them. CDR3 coding DNA: TGTGCCAGCAGCCGAAATGAAAAACTGTTTTTT. Translated: CASSRNEKLFF.

The sample holds many counts of this clonotype. CDR3 DNA: TGTGCCACCAGTGGGGGACTAGCGGCCGGGGAGCTGTTTTTT. It codes for CATSGGLAAGELFF. The rearrangement uses TRBV24-1 and TRBJ2-2, with TRBD2 matching over 11 bases. After removal of 5 bases from V and 6 bases from J, the junction contained 1 base not matched to a gene. The CDR3 sequence is 14 residues long. Germline loops: CDR1 KGHDR, CDR2 SFDVKD.

V and J are TRBV20-1 and TRBJ2-1; TRBD2 agrees at 14 bases. This CDR3 has 14 amino acids. Trimming removed 8 bases from V and 5 bases from J; junction bases left unmatched: 5. CDR1 is DFQATT and CDR2 is SNEGSKA in the germline V gene (reference sequence). CDR3 loop: CSFEGLAGDNEQFF. In DNA form, the CDR3 reads TGCAGTTTTGAGGGACTAGCGGGAGACAATGAGCAGTTCTTC.